This TCR beta chain originates from a study of blood T cell repertoires in COVID-19. Germline CDR1 SEHNR, CDR2 FQNEAQ (reference sequence). The V gene end was trimmed by 3 bases and the J gene end by 10 bases; junction bases not matched to a gene: 5. This CDR3 has 14 residues. While infection was still active, Seattle patients were enrolled and then followed longitudinally. Per the original methods: Using reference gene primer amplification, nucleated cell counts were estimated. Profiled with immunoSEQ multiplex PCR; TCRdb holds only in-frame clones, not every one. That table furnishes V, J and clone size, whereas the DNA furnished D and trimming. The sample lists 100,000 to 150,000 clones; approximately 89% were seen once.

This clonotype originated in a woman between 65 and 79 years old with COVID-19, enrolled during active disease. Input material: peripheral blood. The chain is built from TRBV7-9 and TRBJ1-6; 8 bases map to TRBD1. The CDR3 nucleotides are TGTGCCAGCAGCTTGGACAGGGAAGGGTCACCCCTCCACTTT. Amino acids: CASSLDREGSPLHF.